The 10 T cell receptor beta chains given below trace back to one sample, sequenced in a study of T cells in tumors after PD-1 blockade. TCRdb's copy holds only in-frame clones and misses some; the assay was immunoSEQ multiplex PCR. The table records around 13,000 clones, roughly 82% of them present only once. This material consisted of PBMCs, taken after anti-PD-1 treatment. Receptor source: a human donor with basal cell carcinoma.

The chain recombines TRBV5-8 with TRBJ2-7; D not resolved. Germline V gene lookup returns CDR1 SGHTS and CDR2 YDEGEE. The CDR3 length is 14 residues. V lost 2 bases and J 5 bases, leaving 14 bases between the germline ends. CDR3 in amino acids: CASSFGISGDEQYF. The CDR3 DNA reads TGTGCCAGCAGCTTCGGAATCTCTGGAGACGAGCAGTACTTC. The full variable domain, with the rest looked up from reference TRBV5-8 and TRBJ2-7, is EAGVTQSPTHLIKTRGQQATLRCSPISGHTSVYWYQQALGLGLQFLLWYDEGEERNRGNFPPRFSGRQFPNYSSELNVNALELEDSALYLCASSFGISGDEQYFGPGTRLTVT.

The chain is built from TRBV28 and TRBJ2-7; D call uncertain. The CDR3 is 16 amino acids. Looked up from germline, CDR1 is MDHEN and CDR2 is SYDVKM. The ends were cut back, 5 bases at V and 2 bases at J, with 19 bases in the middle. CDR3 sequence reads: CASSNGPFRSPYEQYF. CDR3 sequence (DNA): TGTGCCAGCAGTAACGGACCATTTAGGTCCCCCTACGAGCAGTACTTC.

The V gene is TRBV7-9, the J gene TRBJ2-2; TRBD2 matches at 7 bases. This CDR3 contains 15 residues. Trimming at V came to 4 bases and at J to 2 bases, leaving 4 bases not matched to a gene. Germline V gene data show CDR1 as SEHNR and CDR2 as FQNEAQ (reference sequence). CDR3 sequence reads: CASSSTSVNTGELFF. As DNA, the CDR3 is TGTGCCAGCAGCTCCACTAGCGTCAACACCGGGGAGCTGTTTTTT.

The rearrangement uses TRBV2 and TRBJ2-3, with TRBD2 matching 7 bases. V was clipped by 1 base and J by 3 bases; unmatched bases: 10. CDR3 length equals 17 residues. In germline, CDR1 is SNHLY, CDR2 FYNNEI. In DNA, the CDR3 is TGTGCCAGCAGTGAAGGCGGGGGTTGGGGGAGAACAGATACGCAGTATTTT. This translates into CASSEGGGWGRTDTQYF. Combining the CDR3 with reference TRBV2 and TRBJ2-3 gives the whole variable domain EPEVTQTPSHQVTQMGQEVILRCVPISNHLYFYWYRQILGQKVEFLVSFYNNEISEKSEIFDDQFSVERPDGSNFTLKIRSTKLEDSAMYFCASSEGGGWGRTDTQYFGPGTRLTVL.

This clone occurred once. CDR3 sequence reads: CASSLQVDFAYEQYF. As DNA, the CDR3 is TGTGCCAGCAGCCTACAGGTGGACTTTGCCTACGAGCAGTACTTC. This sequence joins TRBV7-2 and TRBJ2-7; D possibly uses TRBD1 or TRBD2 (5 bases each). V dropped 5 bases and J dropped 2 bases, with 16 bases sitting between them. This CDR3 is built from 15 residues. Germline V gene sequence: CDR1 SGHTA, CDR2 FQGNSA.

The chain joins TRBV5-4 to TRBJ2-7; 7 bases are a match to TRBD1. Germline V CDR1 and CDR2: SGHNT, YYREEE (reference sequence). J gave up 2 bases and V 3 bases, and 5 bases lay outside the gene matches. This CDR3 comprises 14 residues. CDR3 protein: CASSSRDRAYEQYF. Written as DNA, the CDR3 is TGTGCCAGCAGCTCCCGGGACAGAGCCTACGAGCAGTACTTC.

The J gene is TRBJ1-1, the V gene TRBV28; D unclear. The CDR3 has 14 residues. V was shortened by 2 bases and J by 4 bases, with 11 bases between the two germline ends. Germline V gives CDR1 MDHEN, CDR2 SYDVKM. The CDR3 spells CASSLRVGSTEAFF. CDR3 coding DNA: TGTGCCAGCAGTTTAAGGGTAGGGAGCACTGAAGCTTTCTTT.

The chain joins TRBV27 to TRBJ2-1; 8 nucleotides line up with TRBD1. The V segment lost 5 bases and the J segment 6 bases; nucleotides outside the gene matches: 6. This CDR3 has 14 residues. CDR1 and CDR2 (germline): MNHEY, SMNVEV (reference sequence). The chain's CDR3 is CASSLDRGLNEQFF. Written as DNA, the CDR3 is TGTGCCAGCAGTCTTGACAGGGGCCTCAATGAGCAGTTCTTC.

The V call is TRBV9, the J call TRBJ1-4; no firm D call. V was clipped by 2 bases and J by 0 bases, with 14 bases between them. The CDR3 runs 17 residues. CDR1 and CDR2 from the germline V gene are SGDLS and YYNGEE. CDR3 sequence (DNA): TGTGCCAGCAGCGTGGAAGGTTTATCTACAACTAATGAAAAACTGTTTTTT. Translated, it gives CASSVEGLSTTNEKLFF.

CDR3 loop: CASSPRASGIYNEQFF. CDR3 bases: TGTGCCAGCAGTCCTCGAGCTAGCGGGATCTACAATGAGCAGTTCTTC. The chain has TRBV28 and TRBJ2-1; 9 positions agree with TRBD2. There are 16 residues in the CDR3. Unmatched junction bases numbered 8, after V lost 5 bases and J lost 3 bases. CDR1 is MDHEN, CDR2 SYDVKM, per germline.